Presented here are 20 T cell receptor beta chains from one specimen sequenced in a study of control samples from healthy donors and cancer patients. The protocol was immunoSEQ multiplex PCR, while the TCRdb copy is restricted to in-frame clones and leaves out a portion. This table holds roughly 160,000 clones, 96% found once. The sequencing sample was made of blood. All receptors derive from a woman in her 30s in good health.

The chain has TRBV6-5 and TRBJ2-1; D remains ambiguous. Per the germline V gene, CDR1 is MNHEY and CDR2 is SVGAGI. V lost 2 bases and J lost 0, with 8 bases in between. There are 15 residues in the CDR3. The CDR3 DNA is TGTGCCAGCAGTTACGAGGCTAGCTCCTACAATGAGCAGTTCTTC. Its translation is CASSYEASSYNEQFF.

The J gene is TRBJ2-5, the V gene TRBV6-2 or TRBV6-3; perhaps TRBD1 as D (6 bases). Trimming cost V 2 bases and J 6 bases, with 10 bases left between them. The CDR3 length is 13 residues. Germline V gives CDR1 MNHEY, CDR2 SVGEGT. This CDR3 is CASSYGGRQTQYF. Here the CDR3 DNA reads TGTGCCAGCAGTTACGGGGGCAGGCAGACCCAGTACTTC.

This chain links TRBV7-9 with TRBJ1-1, with D tentatively TRBD1 (5 bases). The V end lost 6 bases, the J end lost 1 base, and 12 bases lay between the germline ends. CDR3 size: 14 residues. The germline CDR1 and CDR2 sequences are SEHNR and FQNEAQ (reference sequence). The CDR3 DNA reads TGTGCCAGCAGGCCTAGGGGTCAGAACACTGAAGCTTTCTTT. It specifies CASRPRGQNTEAFF.

This clone was seen once. The chain carries TRBV5-1 and TRBJ1-6; D not certain. There are 15 residues in the CDR3. The germline V gene encodes CDR1 SGHRS and CDR2 YFSETQ. V lost 0 bases and J 9 bases, leaving 13 bases between the germline ends. This CDR3 reads CASSLAGLGRSPLHF. For the CDR3, the DNA is TGCGCCAGCAGCTTGGCCGGGCTGGGCCGTTCACCCCTCCACTTT.

The gene calls are TRBV4-2 and TRBJ2-1; 8 nucleotides agree with TRBD2. The CDR3 contains 16 residues. J was trimmed by 4 bases and V by 0 bases; bases with no gene match: 5. Germline loops: CDR1 LGHNA, CDR2 YNFKEQ. The CDR3 nucleotides are TGTGCCAGCAGCCAAGATTCTAGCGGGCTTTACAATGAGCAGTTCTTC. Its translation is CASSQDSSGLYNEQFF.

This chain links TRBV6-6 with TRBJ2-7; 7 bases fit TRBD1. The J segment lost 3 bases and the V segment lost 2 bases, leaving 4 bases of the junction unmatched. CDR1 MNHNY and CDR2 SVGAGI come from the germline V gene (reference sequence). The CDR3 length is 14 residues. The CDR3 DNA reads TGTGCCAGCAGTTACGGGGGACAGAGCTACGAGCAGTACTTC. This translates into CASSYGGQSYEQYF.

The chain joins TRBV25-1 to TRBJ2-1; the D gene is possibly TRBD2 (7 bases). Trimming removed 7 bases from V and 5 bases from J, with 24 bases in between. The germline gives CDR1 MGHDK, CDR2 SYGVNS. The CDR3 consists of 17 residues. The CDR3 DNA is TGTGCCAGCACCTCAAGGGGGGGAGGGTGGAGAAACAATGAGCAGTTCTTC. It is translated as CASTSRGGGWRNNEQFF.

The chain has TRBV7-2 and TRBJ2-7, with D perhaps TRBD1 (6 bases). This CDR3 is built from 16 residues. Germline loops: CDR1 SGHTA, CDR2 FQGNSA. Trimming pared 7 bases from V and 2 bases from J, leaving 21 bases between. CDR3 nucleotides: TGTGCCAGCAACATTATTAGCCAGGGGATAACCTACGAGCAGTACTTC. Residues: CASNIISQGITYEQYF.

In its sample, this clone was seen once. The CDR3 sequence is CASRLTGGASGEQYF. DNA for the CDR3: TGTGCCAGCAGACTGACAGGGGGCGCATCGGGCGAGCAGTACTTC. V is TRBV5-4 and J is TRBJ2-7; 10 bases align to TRBD1. Trimming removed 5 bases from V and 6 bases from J; junction bases left unmatched: 11. In germline, CDR1 is SGHNT, CDR2 YYREEE (reference sequence). The CDR3 covers 15 residues.

The chain carries TRBV12-3 or TRBV12-4 and TRBJ1-1; D might be TRBD1 (5 bases). The CDR3 consists of 13 residues. Trimming shortened V by 2 bases and J by 8 bases, and 12 bases separated the two germline ends. The CDR3 DNA sequence: TGTGCCAGCAGTTTATTGGAACGGGGGGAAGCTTTCTTT. Its translation: CASSLLERGEAFF.

The chain is built from TRBV2 and TRBJ2-7; the match to TRBD1 covers 10 bases. V dropped 5 bases and J dropped 7; count of bases not matched to a gene: 5. This CDR3 spans 13 amino acids. Germline CDR1 reads SNHLY; CDR2 reads FYNNEI. The CDR3, as DNA: TGTGCCAGCAGTCGACAGGGGGCGCGGGAGCAGTACTTC. Translated: CASSRQGAREQYF.

The V and J genes are TRBV12-3 or TRBV12-4 and TRBJ2-3; D is uncertain. This CDR3 is built from 13 residues. Trimming removed 4 bases at V and 2 bases at J, with 7 bases between. CDR3 in DNA: TGTGCCAGCAGTTCAACCACCACAGATACGCAGTATTTT. Encoded protein: CASSSTTTDTQYF.

This clone was detected only once. Other DNA variants within this sample encode the same CDR3. V usage is TRBV18 and J usage is TRBJ2-1; the D gene is possibly TRBD2 (6 bases). CDR3 length: 13 residues. The V and J ends lost 2 bases and 5 bases respectively, with 7 bases between them. In germline, CDR1 is KGHSH, CDR2 LQKENI. This CDR3 is CASSPGGNNEQFF. The CDR3 DNA is TGTGCCAGCTCACCAGGCGGGAACAATGAGCAGTTCTTC.

This rearrangement joins TRBV27 to TRBJ1-1; 7 nucleotides match TRBD1. The CDR3 extends over 18 amino acids. Germline V gives CDR1 MNHEY, CDR2 SMNVEV (reference sequence). Unmatched junction bases numbered 10, after V lost 0 bases and J lost 0 bases. The CDR3 here is CASSLSTGTALMNTEAFF. Here the CDR3 DNA reads TGTGCCAGCAGTTTATCGACCGGGACAGCACTCATGAACACTGAAGCTTTCTTT.

The chain couples TRBV19 to TRBJ1-4, with D possibly being TRBD1 (5 bases). Germline CDR1 LNHDA, CDR2 SQIVND (reference sequence). The CDR3 length is 13 residues. V shed 4 bases and J shed 7 bases, with 10 bases lying between them. Written as DNA, the CDR3 is TGTGCCAGTAGTACGGGGACTTTTGAAAAACTGTTTTTT. Protein: CASSTGTFEKLFF.

V usage is TRBV7-2 and J usage is TRBJ2-7; D may be TRBD2 (7 bases). This CDR3 contains 13 residues. From germline, CDR1 is SGHTA and CDR2 FQGNSA. V gave up 5 bases and J gave up 4 bases, with 12 bases separating them. CDR3: CASSGGASYEQYF. The CDR3 DNA sequence: TGTGCCAGCAGCGGGGGGGCGAGTTACGAGCAGTACTTC. The full variable domain, with the rest looked up from reference TRBV7-2 and TRBJ2-7, is GAGVSQSPSNKVTEKGKDVELRCDPISGHTALYWYRQSLGQGLEFLIYFQGNSAPDKSGLPSDRFSAERTGGSVSTLTIQRTQQEDSAVYLCASSGGASYEQYFGPGTRLTVT.

V gene TRBV6-2 or TRBV6-3 combines with J gene TRBJ1-5; TRBD1 matches 8 bases. The V and J ends lost 5 bases and 7 bases, in that order; junction bases with no gene match: 7. The CDR3 has 14 amino acids. Germline V gene data show CDR1 as MNHEY and CDR2 as SVGEGT. CDR3 residues: CASSPQGAMQPQHF. The CDR3 DNA sequence: TGTGCCAGCAGTCCCCAGGGGGCAATGCAGCCCCAGCATTTT.

This chain joins TRBV9 and TRBJ2-1; 13 nucleotides match TRBD2. The trim removed 7 bases at V and 8 bases at J, leaving 9 bases unmatched. The CDR3 extends over 15 amino acids. Germline CDR1 SGDLS, CDR2 YYNGEE. CDR3 amino acids: CASATSGRSGDEQFF. CDR3 sequence (DNA): TGTGCCAGCGCGACTAGCGGGAGGTCTGGGGATGAGCAGTTCTTC.

The chain combines TRBV4-1 with TRBJ2-1; 8 bases are a match to TRBD1. V dropped 2 bases and J dropped 7; count of bases not matched to a gene: 7. This CDR3 region has 15 residues. Per the germline V gene, CDR1 is MGHRA and CDR2 is YSYEKL. CDR3 sequence reads: CASSQSPRQGNEQFF. CDR3 nucleotides: TGCGCCAGCAGCCAAAGCCCCCGACAGGGGAATGAGCAGTTCTTC.

This sequence joins TRBV5-1 and TRBJ2-7; D could derive from TRBD1 or TRBD2 (5 bases each). Germline CDR1 reads SGHRS; CDR2 reads YFSETQ. The CDR3 covers 14 residues. Trimming took off 1 base at V and 5 bases at J, with 13 bases between the two ends. The CDR3 sequence: CASSLLDRADEQYF. The CDR3 nucleotides are TGCGCCAGCAGCTTGCTTGACAGAGCGGACGAGCAGTACTTC. Variable domain in full (rest from reference TRBV5-1 and TRBJ2-7): KAGVTQTPRYLIKTRGQQVTLSCSPISGHRSVSWYQQTPGQGLQFLFEYFSETQRNKGNFPGRFSGRQFSNSRSEMNVSTLELGDSALYLCASSLLDRADEQYFGPGTRLTVT.